This T cell receptor beta chain was documented in a study of OX40 agonist ivuxolimab in advanced cancers. About the research overall: Patient treatment consisted of intravenous ivuxolimab administration every 2 weeks at 0.01 to 10 mg/kg. A male proportion of more than 75% was recorded, with mean age approximately 64 years and range about 20 to 79. Study findings and constraints: Clonal expansion was seen in CD4+ and CD8+ blood T cells by week 6 at 0.1 to 3.0 mg/kg.

A remark on this clone: Its antigen is currently unknown.

The assay was immunoSEQ multiplex PCR, and TCRdb's table has in-frame clones only and misses some. The sample comprises 40,000 to 50,000 clones, 75% to 90% of which are singletons, and over 12% rests with the top ten. Germline V gene data show CDR1 as MRHNA and CDR2 as SNTAGT. J was trimmed by 3 bases and V by 5 bases; bases with no gene match: 9. This CDR3 has 17 residues. Here the sequenced sample was CD4+ or CD8+ T cells sorted from blood, taken in a trial of the OX40 agonist ivuxolimab. The chain combines TRBV6-4 with TRBJ2-3; TRBD2 aligns across 12 bases. The TCR comes from an adult with an advanced solid tumor such as melanoma, head and neck, liver or kidney cancer. CDR3 protein: CASSRLAGGPSTDTQYF. In nucleotides, the CDR3 is TGTGCCAGCAGTCGCCTAGCGGGAGGGCCGAGTACAGATACGCAGTATTTT.